This TCR beta chain comes out of a study of neurological immune-mediated disorders. TCRdb called the 5' RACE reads again in MiXCR, with one record for every CDR3 protein. This table has about 31,000 distinct CDR3 sequences, just over 4% appearing once. Trimming took 5 bases from V and 3 from J; bases not matched to a gene: 10. This CDR3 is built from 15 residues. Germline CDR1 and CDR2: SGHRS and YFSETQ. There are many counts of this clonotype. The sequencing input was CD4+ T cells from blood. V and J are TRBV5-1 and TRBJ1-1; 7 bases map to TRBD1. The receptor was isolated from a woman aged 40 to 50 in good health. In nucleotides, the CDR3 is TGCGCCAGCAGAAAAGACAGGGATCTACACACTGAAGCTTTCTTT. This codes for CASRKDRDLHTEAFF.